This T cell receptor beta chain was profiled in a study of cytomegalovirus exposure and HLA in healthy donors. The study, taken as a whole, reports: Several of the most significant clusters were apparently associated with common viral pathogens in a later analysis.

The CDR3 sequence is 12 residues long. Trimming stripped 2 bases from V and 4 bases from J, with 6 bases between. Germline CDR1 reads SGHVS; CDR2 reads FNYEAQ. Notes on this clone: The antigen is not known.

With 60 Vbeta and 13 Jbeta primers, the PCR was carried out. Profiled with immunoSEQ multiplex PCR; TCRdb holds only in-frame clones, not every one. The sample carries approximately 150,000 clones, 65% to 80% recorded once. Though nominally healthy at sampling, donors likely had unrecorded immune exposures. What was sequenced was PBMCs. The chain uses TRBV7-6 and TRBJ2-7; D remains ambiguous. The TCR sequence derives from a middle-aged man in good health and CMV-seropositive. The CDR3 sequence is CASSLPGYEQYF. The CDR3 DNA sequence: TGTGCCAGCAGCTTACCCGGGTACGAGCAGTACTTC.